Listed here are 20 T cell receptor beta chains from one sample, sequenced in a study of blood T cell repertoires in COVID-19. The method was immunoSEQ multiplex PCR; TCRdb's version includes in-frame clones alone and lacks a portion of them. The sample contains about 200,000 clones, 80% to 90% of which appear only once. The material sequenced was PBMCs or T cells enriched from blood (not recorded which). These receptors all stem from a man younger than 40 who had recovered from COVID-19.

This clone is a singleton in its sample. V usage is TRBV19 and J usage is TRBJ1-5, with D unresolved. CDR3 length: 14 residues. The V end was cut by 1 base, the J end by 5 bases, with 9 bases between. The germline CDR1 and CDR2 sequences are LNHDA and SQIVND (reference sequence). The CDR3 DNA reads TGTGCCAGTAGTATAGGACTTTTTGATCAGCCCCAGCATTTT. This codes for CASSIGLFDQPQHF. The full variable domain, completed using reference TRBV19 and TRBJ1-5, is DGGITQSPKYLFRKEGQNVTLSCEQNLNHDAMYWYRQDPGQGLRLIYYSQIVNDFQKGDIAEGYSVSREKKESFPLTVTSAQKNPTAFYLCASSIGLFDQPQHFGDGTRLSIL.

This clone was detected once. This CDR3 is CASTVIAGDADTQYF. The CDR3 region has the DNA TGTGCCAGCACAGTAATAGCGGGGGACGCAGATACGCAGTATTTT. The chain uses TRBV2 and TRBJ2-3; 9 nucleotides line up with TRBD2. The germline gives CDR1 SNHLY, CDR2 FYNNEI. The CDR3 is 15 residues long. With V trimmed by 7 bases and J by 4 bases, 9 bases remained unmatched.

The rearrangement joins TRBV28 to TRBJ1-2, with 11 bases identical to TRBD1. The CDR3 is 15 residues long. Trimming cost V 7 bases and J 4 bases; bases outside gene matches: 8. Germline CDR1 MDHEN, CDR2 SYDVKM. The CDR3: CASTYGTGGPYGYTF. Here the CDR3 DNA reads TGTGCCAGCACCTACGGGACAGGGGGTCCCTATGGCTACACCTTC.

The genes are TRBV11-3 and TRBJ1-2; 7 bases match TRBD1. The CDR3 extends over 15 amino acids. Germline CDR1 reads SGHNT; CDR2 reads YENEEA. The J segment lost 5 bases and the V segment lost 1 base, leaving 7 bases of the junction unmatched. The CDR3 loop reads CASSLVDRAAYGYTF. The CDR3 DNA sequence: TGTGCCAGCAGCTTAGTCGACAGGGCTGCGTATGGCTACACCTTC. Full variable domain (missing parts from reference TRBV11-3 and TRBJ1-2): EAGVVQSPRYKIIEKKQPVAFWCNPISGHNTLYWYLQNLGQGPELLIRYENEEAVDDSQLPKDRFSAERLKGVDSTLKIQPAELGDSAVYLCASSLVDRAAYGYTFGSGTRLTVV.

CDR3 in amino acids: CASSPRQGAPNEKLFF. Here the CDR3 DNA reads TGTGCCAGTAGTCCAAGACAGGGGGCGCCTAATGAAAAACTGTTTTTT. The V call is TRBV19, the J call TRBJ1-4; TRBD1 matches at 10 bases. CDR1 LNHDA and CDR2 SQIVND come from the germline V gene (reference sequence). The V and J ends lost 5 bases and 3 bases, in that order; junction bases with no gene match: 6. This CDR3 comprises 16 residues.

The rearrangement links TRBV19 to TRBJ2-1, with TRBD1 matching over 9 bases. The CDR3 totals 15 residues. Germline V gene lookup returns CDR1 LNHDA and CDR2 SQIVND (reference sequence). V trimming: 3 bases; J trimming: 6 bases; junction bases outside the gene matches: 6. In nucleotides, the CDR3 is TGTGCCAGTAGTATGGACAGGGGCATTTCCAATGAGCAGTTCTTC. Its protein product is CASSMDRGISNEQFF.

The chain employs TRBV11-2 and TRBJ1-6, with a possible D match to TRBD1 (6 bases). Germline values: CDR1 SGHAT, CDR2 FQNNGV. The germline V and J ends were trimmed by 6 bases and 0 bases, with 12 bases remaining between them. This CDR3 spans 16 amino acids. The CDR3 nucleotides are TGTGCCAGCAGACGGTTGGGGGCCTCCTATAATTCACCCCTCCACTTT. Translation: CASRRLGASYNSPLHF. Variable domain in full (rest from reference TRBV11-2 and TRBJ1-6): EAGVAQSPRYKIIEKRQSVAFWCNPISGHATLYWYQQILGQGPKLLIQFQNNGVVDDSQLPKDRFSAERLKGVDSTLKIQPAKLEDSAVYLCASRRLGASYNSPLHFGNGTRLTVT.

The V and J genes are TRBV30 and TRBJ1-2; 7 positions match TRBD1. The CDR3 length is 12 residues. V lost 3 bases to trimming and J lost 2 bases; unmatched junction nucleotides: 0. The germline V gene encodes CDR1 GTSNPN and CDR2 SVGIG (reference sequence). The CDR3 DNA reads TGTGCCTGGAGGGGACAGAACTATGGCTACACCTTC. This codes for CAWRGQNYGYTF. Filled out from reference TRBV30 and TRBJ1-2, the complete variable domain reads SQTIHQWPATLVQPVGSPLSLECTVEGTSNPNLYWYRQAAGRGLQLLFYSVGIGQISSEVPQNLSASRPQDRQFILSSKKLLLSDSGFYLCAWRGQNYGYTFGSGTRLTVV.

CDR3 sequence (DNA): TGCAGCGTTGTTGGGGCTGGCTATGGCTACACCTTC. Encoded protein: CSVVGAGYGYTF. The rearrangement uses TRBV29-1 and TRBJ1-2, with a tentative D call TRBD1 (5 bases). Germline V gives CDR1 SQVTM, CDR2 ANQGSEA. V was cut by 4 bases and J by 4 bases, with 10 bases left in between. CDR3 size: 12 residues.

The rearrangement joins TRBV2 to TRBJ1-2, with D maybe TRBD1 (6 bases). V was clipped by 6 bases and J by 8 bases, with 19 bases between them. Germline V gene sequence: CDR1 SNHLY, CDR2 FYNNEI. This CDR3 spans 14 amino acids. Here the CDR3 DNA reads TGTGCCAGCAGCCCGACAGGAAAAGGAATGGGCTACACCTTC. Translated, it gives CASSPTGKGMGYTF.

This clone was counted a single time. CDR3 residues: CASSPNRGGNEKLFF. The CDR3 DNA reads as TGTGCCAGCAGCCCCAACAGGGGGGGGAATGAAAAACTGTTTTTT. The chain employs TRBV7-2 and TRBJ1-4; TRBD1 agrees at 8 bases. This CDR3 comprises 15 residues. V lost 5 bases to trimming and J lost 5 bases; unmatched junction nucleotides: 7. Per the germline V gene, CDR1 is SGHTA and CDR2 is FQGNSA.

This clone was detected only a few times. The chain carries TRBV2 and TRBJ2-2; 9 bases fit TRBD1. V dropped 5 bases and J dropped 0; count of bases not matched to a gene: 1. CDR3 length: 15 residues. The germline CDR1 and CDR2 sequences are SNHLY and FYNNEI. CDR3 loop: CASSRTGANTGELFF. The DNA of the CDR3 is TGTGCCAGCAGTAGGACAGGGGCGAACACCGGGGAGCTGTTTTTT.

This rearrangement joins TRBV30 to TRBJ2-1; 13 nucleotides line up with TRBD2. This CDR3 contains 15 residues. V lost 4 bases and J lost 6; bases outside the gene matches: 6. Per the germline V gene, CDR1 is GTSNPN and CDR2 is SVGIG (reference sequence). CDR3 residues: CAWMGLAGFVNEQFF. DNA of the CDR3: TGTGCCTGGATGGGACTAGCGGGATTTGTCAATGAGCAGTTCTTC.

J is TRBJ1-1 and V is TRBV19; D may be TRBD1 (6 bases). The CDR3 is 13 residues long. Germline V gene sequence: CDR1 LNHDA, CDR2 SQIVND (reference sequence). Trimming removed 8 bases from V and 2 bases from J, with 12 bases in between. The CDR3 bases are TGTGCCAGTCTTTGGACAGATAACACTGAAGCTTTCTTT. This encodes CASLWTDNTEAFF.

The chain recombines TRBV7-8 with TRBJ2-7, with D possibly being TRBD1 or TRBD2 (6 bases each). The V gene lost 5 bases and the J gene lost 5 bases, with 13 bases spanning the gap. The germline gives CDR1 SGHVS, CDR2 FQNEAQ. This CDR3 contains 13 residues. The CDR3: CASSRGRGDEQYF. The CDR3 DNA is TGTGCCAGCAGCCGGGGGCGAGGCGACGAGCAGTACTTC.

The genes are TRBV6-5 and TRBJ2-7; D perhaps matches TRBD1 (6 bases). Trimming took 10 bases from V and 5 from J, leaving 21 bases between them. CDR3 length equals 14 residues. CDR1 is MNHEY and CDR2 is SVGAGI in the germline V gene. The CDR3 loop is CATSTPGQPHEQYF. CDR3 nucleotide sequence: TGTGCCACCTCCACACCGGGACAACCTCACGAGCAGTACTTC.

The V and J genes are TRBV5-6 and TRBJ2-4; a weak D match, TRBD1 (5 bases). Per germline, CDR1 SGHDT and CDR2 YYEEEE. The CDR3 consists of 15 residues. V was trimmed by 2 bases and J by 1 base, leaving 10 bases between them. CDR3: CASSLQEWAKNIQYF. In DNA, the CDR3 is TGTGCCAGCAGCTTACAGGAATGGGCCAAAAACATTCAGTACTTC.

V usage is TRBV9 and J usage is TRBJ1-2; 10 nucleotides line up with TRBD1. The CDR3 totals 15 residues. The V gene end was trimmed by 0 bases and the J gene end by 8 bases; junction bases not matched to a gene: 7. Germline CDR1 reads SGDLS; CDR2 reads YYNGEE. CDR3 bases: TGTGCCAGCAGCGTAGAAGGAGGGACAGGGGAGGGCTACACCTTC. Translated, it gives CASSVEGGTGEGYTF.

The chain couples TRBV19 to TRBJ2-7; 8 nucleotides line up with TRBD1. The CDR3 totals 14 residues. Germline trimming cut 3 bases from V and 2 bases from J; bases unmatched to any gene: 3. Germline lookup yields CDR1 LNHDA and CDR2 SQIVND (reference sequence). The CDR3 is CASSMTGAAYEQYF. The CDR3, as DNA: TGTGCCAGTAGTATGACAGGGGCCGCCTACGAGCAGTACTTC.

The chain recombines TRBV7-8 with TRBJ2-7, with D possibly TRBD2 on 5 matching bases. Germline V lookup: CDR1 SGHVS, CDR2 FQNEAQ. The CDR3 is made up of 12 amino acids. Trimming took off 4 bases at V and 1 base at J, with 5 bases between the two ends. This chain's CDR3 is CASSWTSYEQYF. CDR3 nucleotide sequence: TGTGCCAGCAGCTGGACTTCCTACGAGCAGTACTTC.